These 30 T cell receptor beta chains originate from one sample sequenced in a study of blood T cell repertoires in COVID-19. Using immunoSEQ multiplex PCR, the repertoire was profiled, and TCRdb retains in-frame clones only, with some absent. The profile shows 6,000 to 8,000 clones, around 80% of them singletons. The material sequenced was peripheral blood. All receptors come from a human donor in a cohort sampled during active COVID-19.

The rearrangement joins TRBV30 to TRBJ2-1, with 11 bases aligning to TRBD1. The CDR3 contains 16 residues. Germline CDR1 is GTSNPN and CDR2 is SVGIG (reference sequence). V shed 2 bases and J 7 bases; nucleotides not matched to a gene: 10. The CDR3 DNA reads as TGTGCCTGGAGTCCTACAGGGACAGGGGGTCGGAATGAGCAGTTCTTC. Its translation is CAWSPTGTGGRNEQFF.

This chain links TRBV15 with TRBJ2-7, with TRBD1 matching over 8 bases. The V and J ends lost 4 bases and 0 bases, in that order; junction bases with no gene match: 5. Germline assignment: CDR1 LNHNV and CDR2 YYDKDF (reference sequence). This CDR3 spans 15 amino acids. The CDR3 DNA reads as TGTGCCACCAGCAAGGGGACAGGAACCTCCTACGAGCAGTACTTC. Translating gives CATSKGTGTSYEQYF. Full variable domain (rest looked up from reference TRBV15 and TRBJ2-7): DAMVIQNPRYQVTQFGKPVTLSCSQTLNHNVMYWYQQKSSQAPKLLFHYYDKDFNNEADTPDNFQSRRPNTSFCFLDIRSPGLGDTAMYLCATSKGTGTSYEQYFGPGTRLTVT.

This chain joins TRBV7-2 and TRBJ2-7, with a weak D call TRBD2 (6 bases). Trimming took 5 bases from V and 4 from J, leaving 15 bases between them. This CDR3 is 14 amino acids long. Germline CDR1 is SGHTA and CDR2 is FQGNSA. The CDR3 nucleotides read TGTGCCAGCAGCCAGGGACTCAGGTCGTACGAGCAGTACGTC. It codes for CASSQGLRSYEQYV.

This clone is labeled as large. V and J are TRBV6-5 and TRBJ2-2; no clear D gene. CDR1 MNHEY and CDR2 SVGAGI come from the germline V gene. This CDR3 region has 15 residues. V gave up 6 bases and J gave up 5 bases, with 16 bases separating them. The CDR3 sequence: CASSTLELWTGELFF. The CDR3 coding sequence is TGTGCCAGCAGCACGCTGGAGTTATGGACCGGGGAGCTGTTTTTT.

The genes are TRBV4-3 and TRBJ1-4, with a weak D call TRBD1 (5 bases). V shed 2 bases and J shed 8 bases, with 15 bases lying between them. Germline lookup yields CDR1 LGHNA and CDR2 YSLEER. CDR3 length: 15 residues. CDR3 in amino acids: CASSQSGGMGEKLFF. The DNA of the CDR3 is TGCGCCAGCAGCCAATCGGGGGGAATGGGCGAAAAACTGTTTTTT.

The rearrangement joins TRBV12-3 or TRBV12-4 to TRBJ1-3; tentatively, D is TRBD1 (5 bases). The CDR3 has 12 amino acids. V was clipped by 3 bases and J by 7 bases, with 7 bases between them. In DNA, the CDR3 is TGTGCCAGCAGTTTTGCAGGGAACACCATATATTTT. It specifies CASSFAGNTIYF.

V is TRBV5-1 and J is TRBJ1-6; weak D call: TRBD1 (5 bases). The CDR3 runs to 15 residues. Trimming cost V 4 bases and J 9 bases, with 17 bases left between them. Germline-derived CDR1 and CDR2 are SGHRS and YFSETQ. CDR3 bases: TGCGCCAGCAGCCTAGACAGTCAGTGGATTTCACCCCTCCACTTT. Protein sequence: CASSLDSQWISPLHF.

This sequence joins TRBV5-5 and TRBJ2-7; 11 nucleotides agree with TRBD1. With V trimmed by 5 bases and J by 4 bases, 5 bases remained unmatched. Germline CDR1 and CDR2: SGHKS and YYEKEE (reference sequence). The CDR3 is made up of 14 amino acids. CDR3 residues: CASSIGQGAYEQYF. In nucleotides, the CDR3 is TGTGCCAGCAGTATCGGACAGGGGGCGTACGAGCAGTACTTC. Based on the CDR3 plus reference TRBV5-5 and TRBJ2-7, the full variable domain is DAGVTQSPTHLIKTRGQQVTLRCSPISGHKSVSWYQQVLGQGPQFIFQYYEKEERGRGNFPDRFSARQFPNYSSELNVNALLLGDSALYLCASSIGQGAYEQYFGPGTRLTVT.

As to this clone: Within the sample, other DNA sequences also encode this same CDR3. The J gene is TRBJ1-1, the V gene TRBV5-6; a possible D gene is TRBD1 (5 bases). The CDR3 length is 12 residues. The germline CDR1 and CDR2 sequences are SGHDT and YYEEEE. Trimming removed 1 base at V and 5 bases at J, with 6 bases between. CDR3 DNA sequence: TGTGCCAGCAGCTTGAGGGGAACTGAAGCTTTCTTT. Protein: CASSLRGTEAFF.

The J gene is TRBJ2-2, the V gene TRBV4-1; TRBD1 is a possible D gene (6 bases). The CDR3 runs 15 residues. Germline CDR1 is MGHRA and CDR2 is YSYEKL. The V gene lost 1 base and the J gene lost 6 bases, with 12 bases spanning the gap. The CDR3 region has the DNA TGCGCCAGCAGCCAAGTGAGACAGGTCTCCGGGGAGCTGTTTTTT. Protein product: CASSQVRQVSGELFF.

V and J are TRBV28 and TRBJ2-2; 9 bases line up with TRBD2. With V trimmed by 1 base and J by 4 bases, 7 bases remained unmatched. This CDR3 has 17 amino acids. CDR1 and CDR2 (germline): MDHEN, SYDVKM. The CDR3 region has the DNA TGTGCCAGCAGTTTATTCGCGGGAGGGCCGGGCACCGGGGAGCTGTTTTTT. It is translated as CASSLFAGGPGTGELFF.

This chain connects TRBV4-1 to TRBJ2-7; 7 nucleotides line up with TRBD2. CDR1 MGHRA and CDR2 YSYEKL come from the germline V gene. V was clipped by 0 bases and J by 1 base; unmatched bases: 3. The CDR3 has 15 amino acids. The CDR3 DNA reads TGCGCCAGCAGCCAAGATCTAGCGGAGTCCTACGAGCAGTACGTC. Protein product: CASSQDLAESYEQYV.

The V call is TRBV30, the J call TRBJ2-3, with a weak D call TRBD2 (6 bases). This CDR3 comprises 17 residues. CDR1 is GTSNPN and CDR2 is SVGIG in the germline V gene (reference sequence). V shed 1 base and J shed 1 base, with 18 bases lying between them. The CDR3 is CAWSGDGSLGRTDTQYF. CDR3 coding DNA: TGTGCCTGGAGTGGCGACGGGAGTCTGGGCCGCACAGATACGCAGTATTTT.

This sequence joins TRBV27 and TRBJ2-7, with D maybe TRBD2 (5 bases). V was pared by 3 bases and J by 6 bases, with 12 bases between. This CDR3 has 13 residues. CDR1 and CDR2 from the germline V gene are MNHEY and SMNVEV (reference sequence). CDR3 region: CASSFEGLGEQYF. In nucleotides, the CDR3 is TGTGCCAGCAGTTTTGAGGGCCTGGGCGAGCAGTACTTC.

The chain is built from TRBV6-5 and TRBJ1-1, with a weak D call TRBD1 (5 bases). CDR3 size: 13 residues. CDR1 is MNHEY and CDR2 is SVGAGI in the germline V gene. Between the trimmed V and J ends, which lost 0 bases and 7 bases, there was a span of 9 bases. CDR3 sequence (DNA): TGTGCCAGCAGTTACTCTGGGGGGAGTGAAGCTTTCTTT. Encoded protein: CASSYSGGSEAFF.

The CDR3 loop is CASSDVFRGYEKLFF. CDR3 in DNA: TGTGCCAGCAGTGACGTATTCCGGGGGTATGAAAAACTGTTTTTT. The rearrangement links TRBV6-7 to TRBJ1-4; D may be TRBD1 (5 bases). TRBV6-7 is classed as an ORF, of uncertain function. The V end was cut by 5 bases, the J end by 6 bases, with 16 bases between. The CDR3 loop spans 15 amino acids.

The CDR3 sequence is CASTRTVATNEKLFF. Here the CDR3 DNA reads TGTGCCAGCACCCGGACAGTTGCAACTAATGAAAAACTGTTTTTT. J is TRBJ1-4 and V is TRBV3-1 (or the pseudogene TRBV3-2), with a weak D call TRBD1 (6 bases). The V gene's germline CDR1 is LGHDT and CDR2 YNNKEL (reference sequence). Trimming took 7 bases from V and 0 from J, leaving 12 bases between them. This CDR3 has 15 residues.

Remarks on this clone: At one end the junction does not follow the germline gene, possibly because of a read error. This chain joins TRBV7-3 and TRBJ1-2; 8 bases are a match to TRBD1. CDR3 size: 13 residues. Germline values: CDR1 SGHTA, CDR2 FQGTGA. CDR3 bases: TGTGCCAGCAGCCCGGCAGGCGACAGGGGCCTCCGCTTC. Translating gives CASSPAGDRGLRF.

The V and J genes are TRBV5-1 and TRBJ2-3; D gene ambiguous. Germline CDR1 is SGHRS and CDR2 is YFSETQ. The length of the CDR3 is 13 residues. V lost 4 bases and J lost 4, with 10 bases in between. CDR3: CASSDKRSDTQYF. The CDR3 nucleotides are TGCGCCAGCAGCGATAAGAGATCAGATACGCAGTATTTT.

The V gene is TRBV7-3, the J gene TRBJ2-7, with D possibly TRBD1 on 10 matching bases. Trimming shortened V by 3 bases and J by 8 bases, and 35 bases separated the two germline ends. CDR3 length: 20 residues. The germline gives CDR1 SGHTA, CDR2 FQGTGA. The CDR3 DNA is TGTGCCAGCAGCTTGGAGACAGGGGGCCCTGGGCGGGAGGGCCGCTATAAGCAGTACGTC. Translated, it gives CASSLETGGPGREGRYKQYV.

The chain employs TRBV5-6 and TRBJ1-2, with D possibly matching TRBD1 (6 bases). CDR3 length equals 13 residues. The ends were cut back, 2 bases at V and 8 bases at J, with 13 bases in the middle. Germline-derived CDR1 and CDR2 are SGHDT and YYEEEE. The CDR3: CASSLGQPLGYTF. Here the CDR3 DNA reads TGTGCCAGCAGCTTAGGACAGCCACTGGGCTACACCTTC. The full variable domain, rest sourced from reference TRBV5-6 and TRBJ1-2, is DAGVTQSPTHLIKTRGQQVTLRCSPKSGHDTVSWYQQALGQGPQFIFQYYEEEERQRGNFPDRFSGHQFPNYSSELNVNALLLGDSALYLCASSLGQPLGYTFGSGTRLTVV.

This clone was observed a single time. The gene calls are TRBV2 and TRBJ2-3; 12 positions match TRBD1. After removal of 7 bases from V and 4 bases from J, the junction contained 12 bases not matched to a gene. This CDR3 region has 17 residues. Per the germline V gene, CDR1 is SNHLY and CDR2 is FYNNEI. The DNA of the CDR3 is TGTGCCAGCACTGCCCCTCCGGGACAGGGGGCTGCAGATACGCAGTATTTT. Translated, it gives CASTAPPGQGAADTQYF.

The chain combines TRBV2 with TRBJ2-7; possibly TRBD1 for D (5 bases). Trimming removed 9 bases from V and 0 bases from J, with 15 bases in between. The V gene's germline CDR1 is SNHLY and CDR2 FYNNEI. The CDR3 spans 14 residues. The DNA of the CDR3 is TGTGCCAGTTTGACAGCATTAAGCTCCTACGAGCAGTACGTC. Encoded protein: CASLTALSSYEQYV.

The gene calls are TRBV7-8 and TRBJ2-5, with 7 bases that match TRBD2. The junction had 7 bases not matched to a gene; V was cut back by 5 bases and J by 4 bases. The V gene's germline CDR1 is SGHVS and CDR2 FQNEAQ. This CDR3 spans 14 amino acids. The CDR3 reads CASSRTSLGETQYF. CDR3 nucleotides: TGTGCCAGCAGCCGGACTAGTTTAGGAGAGACCCAGTACTTC.

This clone was seen once. The chain links TRBV2 to TRBJ1-1, with unresolved D. This CDR3 has 14 amino acids. V was shortened by 2 bases and J by 1 base, with 8 bases between the two germline ends. Germline CDR1 SNHLY, CDR2 FYNNEI. DNA for the CDR3: TGTGCCAGCAGTGAAACATTATGGAACACTGAAGCTTTCTTT. It translates to CASSETLWNTEAFF.

This sequence joins TRBV19 and TRBJ2-3, with TRBD2 identical over 10 bases. The J segment lost 3 bases and the V segment lost 6 bases, leaving 6 bases of the junction unmatched. This CDR3 has 15 residues. The germline V gene encodes CDR1 LNHDA and CDR2 SQIVND (reference sequence). The CDR3 DNA follows: TGTGCCAGTAGGCCACTGACTAGCGGGACAGATACGCAGTATTTT. The encoded protein is CASRPLTSGTDTQYF.

The J gene is TRBJ2-3, the V gene TRBV9; 10 bases match TRBD2. The germline V gene has CDR1 SGDLS and CDR2 YYNGEE. The ends lost 2 bases at V and 1 base at J; junction bases unmatched: 4. The CDR3 has 16 residues. CDR3 nucleotide sequence: TGTGCCAGCAGCGTCTCCGGGACTAGCGGCACAGATACGCAGTATTTT. It is translated as CASSVSGTSGTDTQYF. Full variable domain (missing parts from reference TRBV9 and TRBJ2-3): DSGVTQTPKHLITATGQRVTLRCSPRSGDLSVYWYQQSLDQGLQFLIQYYNGEERAKGNILERFSAQQFPDLHSELNLSSLELGDSALYFCASSVSGTSGTDTQYFGPGTRLTVL.

The rearrangement joins TRBV27 to TRBJ2-3; TRBD2 agrees at 12 bases. The CDR3 is made up of 16 amino acids. After removal of 4 bases from V and 3 bases from J, the junction contained 5 bases not matched to a gene. Germline V CDR1 and CDR2: MNHEY, SMNVEV (reference sequence). CDR3 protein: CASSWSSGRVTDTQYF. DNA for the CDR3: TGTGCCAGCAGTTGGTCTAGCGGGAGGGTAACAGATACGCAGTATTTT.

This clone has a handful of counts. This sequence joins TRBV4-2 and TRBJ1-3, with TRBD1 as a possible D gene (6 bases). The V gene's germline CDR1 is LGHNA and CDR2 YNFKEQ. The germline V and J ends were trimmed by 4 bases and 9 bases, with 10 bases remaining between them. This CDR3 is 12 amino acids long. DNA for the CDR3: TGTGCCAGCAGCCCTCTAGGGGGCACCATATATTTT. Its translation: CASSPLGGTIYF.

V and J are TRBV10-1 and TRBJ2-7; D is perhaps TRBD2 (6 bases). The CDR3 spans 15 residues. The V gene lost 9 bases and the J gene lost 2 bases, with 20 bases spanning the gap. The V gene's germline CDR1 is WNHNN and CDR2 SYGVQD (reference sequence). The CDR3: CARTFTGEAPYEQYV. The CDR3 DNA reads TGCGCCAGGACGTTTACGGGGGAGGCCCCCTACGAGCAGTACGTC.